Listed below are T cell receptor beta chains from one sample, sequenced in a study of T cell changes during pregnancy in multiple sclerosis. Assay used: immunoSEQ multiplex PCR; TCRdb lists only in-frame clones, some missing. Here the sample spans tens of thousands of clones, 92% being singletons. This material consisted of peripheral blood, taken before pregnancy. The receptors were sampled from a female donor with multiple sclerosis, enrolled in a pregnancy study. Each CDR3 is given with its conserved first and last residue. The D gene is left open where the match is weak.

d_call	v_call	j_call	cdr3_aa	cdr3_nt
TRBD2	TRBV5-1	TRBJ2-5	CASSPDMTSVGETQYF	TGCGCCAGCAGCCCGGATATGACTAGCGTCGGGGAGACCCAGTACTTC
.	TRBV5-6	TRBJ1-5	CASSLEGVGNQPQHF	TGTGCCAGCAGCTTGGAAGGGGTTGGCAATCAGCCCCAGCATTTT
.	TRBV25-1	TRBJ2-7	CASSGDSYEQYF	TGTGCCAGCAGCGGAGACTCCTACGAGCAGTACTTC
.	TRBV6-5	TRBJ2-7	CASSTEDRPHYEQYF	TGTGCCAGCAGTACCGAGGACAGACCACACTACGAGCAGTACTTC
TRBD2	TRBV19	TRBJ2-1	CASSIEGLAGGLYNEQFF	TGTGCCAGTAGTATAGAAGGACTAGCGGGAGGTCTGTACAATGAGCAGTTCTTC
.	TRBV9	TRBJ1-2	CASSVVKEGLEGYTF	TGTGCCAGCAGCGTAGTTAAAGAGGGTTTGGAGGGCTACACCTTC
TRBD1	TRBV27	TRBJ1-1	CASGTGRGNTEAFF	TGTGCCAGCGGGACAGGGAGGGGGAACACTGAAGCTTTCTTT
.	TRBV15	TRBJ2-7	CATSREAGHYEQYF	TGTGCCACCAGCAGAGAAGCGGGCCACTACGAGCAGTACTTC
TRBD1	TRBV27	TRBJ1-1	CASSPLGQGNTEAFF	TGTGCCAGCAGTCCCCTGGGACAGGGGAACACTGAAGCTTTCTTT
.	TRBV7-8	TRBJ1-5	CASSPHRVSNQPQHF	TGTGCCAGCAGCCCCCACAGGGTGTCCAATCAGCCCCAGCATTTT